A selection of T cell receptor beta chains follows, all from one sample in a study of T-cell reconstitution after alpha-beta-depleted transplantation in children. One entry per CDR3 protein results from TCRdb running MiXCR on the PCR reads. The sample consists of approximately 340,000 distinct CDR3 sequences, 10% of them appearing once. Source: PBMCs from the stem cell graft donor, taken from the stem cell graft. Receptors were obtained from a human donor who donated a stem cell graft to a child with acute lymphoblastic leukemia. CDR3s include the opening cysteine and the closing phenylalanine or tryptophan. Each record gives: V gene, J gene, D gene, clone size, CDR3 protein, CDR3 DNA. The D gene is left open where the match is weak. Clone size is not always given. Where it is, it says once, few, many or a class for expanded clones.

>TRBV12-3/TRBV12-4|TRBJ1-1|.|many
CASSQEAPLQAFF
TGTGCCAGCAGCCAAGAGGCCCCGCTGCAAGCTTTCTTT
>TRBV5-1|TRBJ2-5|.|few
CASSSSSVDEETQYF
TGCGCCAGCAGCTCCTCCTCCGTTGACGAAGAGACCCAGTACTTC
>TRBV12-3/TRBV12-4|TRBJ2-1|.|many
CASSLEEPYNEQFF
TGTGCCAGCAGCCTCGAGGAACCCTACAATGAGCAGTTCTTC
>TRBV10-3|TRBJ2-3|.|few
CAISESGRTDTQYF
TGTGCCATCAGTGAGTCGGGAAGGACAGATACGCAGTATTTT
>TRBV7-2|TRBJ2-3|TRBD2|few
CASSLAIPGTSGRASTDTQYF
TGTGCCAGCAGCTTAGCAATCCCAGGGACTAGCGGGAGGGCCAGCACAGATACGCAGTATTTT
>TRBV29-1|TRBJ2-5|TRBD1|many
CSARTGGETQYF
TGCAGCGCCCGGACAGGGGGAGAGACCCAGTACTTC
>TRBV10-3|TRBJ2-7|.|few
CAISDYRDYEQYF
TGTGCCATCAGTGATTACAGGGACTACGAGCAGTACTTC
>TRBV7-3|TRBJ2-5|TRBD1|few
CASSSTGGAETQYF
TGTGCCAGCAGCTCGACAGGGGGCGCGGAGACCCAGTACTTC
>TRBV7-2|TRBJ2-5|.|.
CASSLAVLATETQYF
TGTGCCAGCAGCTTAGCGGTATTAGCGACGGAGACCCAGTACTTC
>TRBV27|TRBJ1-1|.|.
CASSLLGTNTEAFF
TGTGCCAGCAGTTTACTGGGGACAAACACTGAAGCTTTCTTT
>TRBV5-1|TRBJ2-1|.|.
CASSLVDYSPYNERFF
TGCGCCAGCAGCTTGGTGGACTACTCACCTTACAATGAGCGGTTCTTC